This paragraph reports one T cell receptor (beta chain). Germline V gives CDR1 MNHEY, CDR2 SMNVEV (reference sequence). This CDR3 spans 13 amino acids. The V end lost 7 bases, the J end lost 4 bases, and 11 bases lay between the germline ends. Participant reports of clinical history set cohort assignment. Original processing notes: Quantification of nucleated cells was approximated via reference gene primer amplification. Only in-frame clones appear in the TCRdb table, and some are missing; sequencing was by immunoSEQ multiplex PCR. Clone size and the V and J calls come from that table; the DNA yielded D and trimming. The table includes some 270,000 clones, more than 85% detected once. The data were obtained in a study of blood T cell repertoires in COVID-19. Study at large: Spain, Italy and the United States supplied samples that represented acute and convalescent COVID-19. From T cells, B-cell-depleted T cells, or PBMCs came the material, which was cDNA or gDNA.

This chain connects TRBV27 to TRBJ2-1; a weak D match, TRBD2 (6 bases). The sequence was collected from a man between 40 and 49 years old who had been exposed to COVID-19. Input material: PBMCs or T cells enriched from blood (not recorded which). DNA of the CDR3: TGTGCCAGCATCCCAAGCGGGTACAATGAGCAGTTCTTC. This gives the protein CASIPSGYNEQFF.